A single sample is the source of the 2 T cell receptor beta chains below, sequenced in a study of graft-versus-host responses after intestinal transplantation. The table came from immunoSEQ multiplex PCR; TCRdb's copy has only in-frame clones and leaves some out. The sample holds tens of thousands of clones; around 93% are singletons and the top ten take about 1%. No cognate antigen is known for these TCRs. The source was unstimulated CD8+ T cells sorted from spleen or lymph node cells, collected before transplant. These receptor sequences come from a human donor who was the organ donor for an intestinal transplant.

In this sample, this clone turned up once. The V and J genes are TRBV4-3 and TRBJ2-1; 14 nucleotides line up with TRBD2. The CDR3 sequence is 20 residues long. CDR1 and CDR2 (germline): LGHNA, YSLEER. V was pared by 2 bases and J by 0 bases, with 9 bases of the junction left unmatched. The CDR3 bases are TGCGCCAGCAGCCAAAGTGGATTTGGGACTAGCGGGAGCTCCTACAATGAGCAGTTCTTC. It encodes CASSQSGFGTSGSSYNEQFF.

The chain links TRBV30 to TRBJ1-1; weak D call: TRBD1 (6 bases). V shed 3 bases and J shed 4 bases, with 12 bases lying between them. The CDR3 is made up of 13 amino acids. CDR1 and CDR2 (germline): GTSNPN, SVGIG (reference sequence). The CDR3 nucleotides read TGTGCCTGGAGACAGGGATGGGGCACTGAAGCTTTCTTT. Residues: CAWRQGWGTEAFF.